This TCR beta chain was observed in a study of blood T cells in healthy people across ages. Next came a second PCR, run for about 7 to 12 cycles, which used a sample-barcoded 5' primer along with a J-beta primer mix. One entry per CDR3 protein results from TCRdb running MiXCR on the 5' RACE reads. The sample gives about 1.8 million distinct CDR3 sequences, 49% of which show up once; approximately 2.1% is in the top ten. Germline V gene lookup returns CDR1 LNHNV and CDR2 YYDKDF (reference sequence). The CDR3 sequence is 17 residues long. V shed 2 bases and J shed 1 base, with 14 bases lying between them.

The sequence was obtained from a woman aged 40-49 years in good health. This chain links TRBV15 with TRBJ2-2; D is possibly TRBD1 or TRBD2 (6 bases each). What was sequenced was blood. CDR3 sequence: CATSRLSGALNTGELFF. Written as DNA, the CDR3 is TGTGCCACCAGCAGATTATCGGGGGCCTTGAACACCGGGGAGCTGTTTTTT.